One sample yielded the 24 T cell receptor beta chains listed below, sequenced in a study of CD8 T cells in Susac syndrome. Random hexamers were used to reverse transcribe about 0.45 to 1 ug of RNA. MiXCR was run by TCRdb on the immunoSEQ multiplex PCR reads, yielding one entry per CDR3 protein. The repertoire consists of 110,000 or so distinct CDR3 sequences, with 90% to 98% occurring once and the leading ten covering 0.096%. The specimen sequenced was CD4+ T cells from PBMCs. The receptors were sampled from a human donor in good health.

This clonotype was observed a single time. The chain employs TRBV5-1 and TRBJ1-2; D may be TRBD1 (5 bases). The CDR3 is 14 residues long. CDR1 is SGHRS, CDR2 YFSETQ, per germline. The V end lost 1 base, the J end lost 3 bases, and 10 bases lay between the germline ends. CDR3 sequence: CASSLTGDYYGYTF. The CDR3 DNA follows: TGCGCCAGCAGCTTGACAGGCGACTACTATGGCTACACCTTC.

The chain recombines TRBV7-2 with TRBJ1-2; TRBD1 might be the D (5 bases). CDR1 and CDR2 (germline): SGHTA, FQGNSA. V gave up 3 bases and J gave up 0 bases, with 8 bases separating them. The CDR3 loop spans 14 amino acids. This chain's CDR3 is CASSFKGTNYGYTF. The CDR3 DNA reads as TGTGCCAGCAGCTTTAAGGGGACTAACTATGGCTACACCTTC.

In its sample, this clonotype was seen a few times. This rearrangement joins TRBV7-2 to TRBJ1-4; 7 bases line up with TRBD1. The CDR3 loop spans 15 amino acids. J was trimmed by 3 bases and V by 0 bases; bases with no gene match: 1. Germline V gene sequence: CDR1 SGHTA, CDR2 FQGNSA. In DNA form, the CDR3 reads TGTGCCAGCAGCTTAGCGGGACAGCCTAATGAAAAACTGTTTTTT. It translates to CASSLAGQPNEKLFF.

This rearrangement joins TRBV30 to TRBJ1-2; the D gene is possibly TRBD1 (6 bases). The V end lost 3 bases, the J end lost 3 bases, and 14 bases lay between the germline ends. Germline V gene data show CDR1 as GTSNPN and CDR2 as SVGIG (reference sequence). The CDR3 runs 14 residues. Here the CDR3 reads CAWRRPGGYYGYTF. DNA for the CDR3: TGTGCCTGGAGGCGACCGGGGGGCTACTATGGCTACACCTTC.

The chain recombines TRBV9 with TRBJ2-1, with TRBD2 matching over 12 bases. Germline CDR1 is SGDLS and CDR2 is YYNGEE. CDR3 length: 16 amino acids. With 3 bases clipped from V and 5 bases from J, the junction kept 6 bases outside the gene matches. The CDR3 coding sequence is TGTGCCAGCAGCGCCGAACTAGCGGGGGGTAACAATGAGCAGTTCTTC. Its protein is CASSAELAGGNNEQFF.

The rearrangement uses TRBV28 and TRBJ2-3, with D perhaps matching TRBD2 (8 bases). CDR1 is MDHEN, CDR2 SYDVKM, per germline. The CDR3 has 17 residues. Trimming removed 7 bases at V and 3 bases at J, with 23 bases between. CDR3 amino acids: CASIPGGTAGETDTQYF. The DNA of the CDR3 is TGTGCCAGCATTCCCGGGGGGACAGCGGGGGAAACAGATACGCAGTATTTT.

The genes are TRBV7-2 and TRBJ2-7; D may be TRBD2 (6 bases). Trimming pared 5 bases from V and 6 bases from J, leaving 17 bases between. The CDR3 sequence is 14 residues long. CDR1 and CDR2 from the germline V gene are SGHTA and FQGNSA. Written as DNA, the CDR3 is TGTGCCAGCAGCCCTAAAGGTGGCGGGGTCGAGCAGTACTTC. It specifies CASSPKGGGVEQYF.

This sequence joins TRBV7-9 and TRBJ2-5; no firm D call. Germline V gene lookup returns CDR1 SEHNR and CDR2 FQNEAQ (reference sequence). The CDR3 is made up of 16 amino acids. V dropped 2 bases and J dropped 5 bases, with 18 bases sitting between them. The CDR3 protein is CASSLTQAGAAETQYF. The CDR3 DNA reads as TGTGCCAGCAGCTTAACTCAAGCAGGTGCGGCGGAGACCCAGTACTTC.

The sample holds one count of this clonotype. V and J are TRBV20-1 and TRBJ1-1; TRBD1 matches 7 bases. From germline, CDR1 is DFQATT and CDR2 SNEGSKA (reference sequence). The CDR3 has 14 amino acids. V trimming: 0 bases; J trimming: 11 bases; junction bases outside the gene matches: 12. In DNA form, the CDR3 reads TGCAGTGCTAGAGACCTGACAGGGTCAAGGGGGGCTTTCTTT. Translated, it gives CSARDLTGSRGAFF.

The chain recombines TRBV7-9 with TRBJ2-3, with D unclear. V shed 6 bases and J shed 0 bases, with 7 bases lying between them. Germline assignment: CDR1 SEHNR and CDR2 FQNEAQ (reference sequence). The CDR3 has 13 amino acids. The CDR3: CASRNRSTDTQYF. For the CDR3, the DNA is TGTGCCAGCAGAAACCGGAGCACAGATACGCAGTATTTT.

The CDR3 loop is CASSQDLRGPGNEQYF. The CDR3 nucleotides are TGTGCCAGCAGCCAAGATCTGCGGGGGCCGGGGAACGAGCAGTACTTC. V and J are TRBV4-2 and TRBJ2-7, with a possible D match to TRBD2 (7 bases). Trimming took off 0 bases at V and 5 bases at J, with 17 bases between the two ends. This CDR3 has 16 residues. CDR1 and CDR2 (germline): LGHNA, YNFKEQ.

V usage is TRBV6-5 and J usage is TRBJ2-2; D gene uncertain. Between the trimmed V and J ends, which lost 5 bases and 5 bases, there was a span of 18 bases. The CDR3 spans 16 residues. The germline V gene encodes CDR1 MNHEY and CDR2 SVGAGI. The CDR3 DNA reads TGTGCCAGCAGTACCGATGGTAGGACGAGGACCGGGGAGCTGTTTTTT. As protein: CASSTDGRTRTGELFF.

The CDR3, as DNA: TGTGCCAGCAGCGTAGACGGGACTAGCTCTAATGAGCAGTTCTTC. Translation: CASSVDGTSSNEQFF. This sequence joins TRBV9 and TRBJ2-1; 9 nucleotides align to TRBD2. Germline V lookup: CDR1 SGDLS, CDR2 YYNGEE. V lost 0 bases, J lost 7 bases, and 5 bases stayed unmatched. The CDR3 contains 15 residues.

This clonotype has just one count. This rearrangement joins TRBV20-1 to TRBJ2-7, with 8 positions matching TRBD1. The CDR3 extends over 14 amino acids. Per germline, CDR1 DFQATT and CDR2 SNEGSKA (reference sequence). The ends lost 3 bases at V and 2 bases at J; junction bases unmatched: 6. CDR3 DNA sequence: TGCAGTGCTAGGCCAGGGGGCAACACCTACGAGCAGTACTTC. This gives the protein CSARPGGNTYEQYF.

V gene TRBV20-1 combines with J gene TRBJ2-7; 7 positions agree with TRBD2. J gave up 2 bases and V 5 bases, and 12 bases lay outside the gene matches. The CDR3 contains 15 residues. Germline V gene sequence: CDR1 DFQATT, CDR2 SNEGSKA (reference sequence). CDR3 coding DNA: TGCAGTGCTGGTAGTATTAGCGGGCCCACCTACGAGCAGTACTTC. Its protein is CSAGSISGPTYEQYF.

The CDR3 spells CASTTGLTNEKLFF. In DNA, the CDR3 is TGTGCCAGCACCACCGGATTAACTAATGAAAAACTGTTTTTT. V usage is TRBV2 and J usage is TRBJ1-4; D not resolved. The ends were cut back, 7 bases at V and 1 base at J, with 10 bases in the middle. CDR3 size: 14 residues. The germline V gene has CDR1 SNHLY and CDR2 FYNNEI.

V is TRBV27 and J is TRBJ2-7; unclear D gene. V was pared by 5 bases and J by 4 bases, with 18 bases between. Germline V gives CDR1 MNHEY, CDR2 SMNVEV (reference sequence). The CDR3 is made up of 15 amino acids. CDR3 sequence (DNA): TGTGCCAGCAGTCCCGGACCGGGTCCTCCTTACGAGCAGTACTTC. Translated: CASSPGPGPPYEQYF.

The rearrangement uses TRBV6-6 and TRBJ2-3; TRBD2 is a possible D gene (5 bases). The CDR3 extends over 15 amino acids. Trimming shortened V by 0 bases and J by 0 bases, and 7 bases separated the two germline ends. Germline CDR1 reads MNHNY; CDR2 reads SVGAGI (reference sequence). CDR3 nucleotide sequence: TGTGCCAGCAGTTACTCAAGGACTAGCACAGATACGCAGTATTTT. Its protein is CASSYSRTSTDTQYF.

This chain connects TRBV2 to TRBJ2-2; the D is unclear. The germline V gene has CDR1 SNHLY and CDR2 FYNNEI. This CDR3 contains 13 residues. With 6 bases removed from V and 4 bases from J, the gap between germline ends came to 9 bases. The CDR3 sequence is CASSPETTGELFF. As DNA, the CDR3 is TGTGCCAGCAGCCCCGAAACCACCGGGGAGCTGTTTTTT.

CDR3 amino acids: CASSPEGATYNEQFF. CDR3 sequence (DNA): TGTGCCAGCAGCCCGGAGGGGGCTACTTACAATGAGCAGTTCTTC. The chain recombines TRBV7-3 with TRBJ2-1; maybe TRBD1 (7 bases). V lost 5 bases to trimming and J lost 4 bases, with 15 bases between them. Germline V gene data show CDR1 as SGHTA and CDR2 as FQGTGA. The CDR3 totals 15 residues.

The V gene is TRBV12-3 or TRBV12-4, the J gene TRBJ2-2, with 12 bases lining up with TRBD1. The ends lost 6 bases at V and 5 bases at J; junction bases unmatched: 7. There are 16 residues in the CDR3. The CDR3 DNA reads TGTGCCAGCAGGAAAGGGACAGGGGGCAGGACCGGGGAGCTGTTTTTT. It specifies CASRKGTGGRTGELFF.

This chain joins TRBV2 and TRBJ1-6, with a tentative D call TRBD1 (5 bases). The length of the CDR3 is 15 residues. CDR1 is SNHLY and CDR2 is FYNNEI in the germline V gene. Deletions cut 6 bases from V and 16 bases from J, with 25 bases between. The CDR3 DNA sequence: TGTGCCAGCAGAGCAACCGGGACGGAGACTGGGAGACTCCACTTT. The encoded protein is CASRATGTETGRLHF.

The J gene is TRBJ2-5, the V gene TRBV5-5, with TRBD2 matching over 10 bases. The length of the CDR3 is 16 residues. CDR1 is SGHKS and CDR2 is YYEKEE in the germline V gene (reference sequence). Trimming at V came to 4 bases and at J to 4 bases, leaving 10 bases not matched to a gene. The CDR3 sequence: CASSPQASGGRETQYF. In DNA, the CDR3 is TGTGCCAGCAGCCCCCAAGCTAGCGGGGGTAGAGAGACCCAGTACTTC.

The V and J genes are TRBV20-1 and TRBJ2-7; D may match TRBD1 or TRBD2 (6 bases each). With 6 bases removed from V and 3 bases from J, the gap between germline ends came to 24 bases. The CDR3 extends over 16 amino acids. Per the germline V gene, CDR1 is DFQATT and CDR2 is SNEGSKA (reference sequence). Here the CDR3 DNA reads TGCAGTGCCCCCGCAGTGTTACGGGGGCTAGACTACGAGCAGTACTTC. Protein sequence: CSAPAVLRGLDYEQYF.